The T cell receptor (beta chain) under discussion was sequenced for a study of blood T cell repertoires in COVID-19 (dated by TCRdb to between 2020 and 2021). As for the study more broadly: Samples covering the acute and convalescent phases of COVID-19 were provided by collaborators in the United States, Italy and Spain. The prospective study material was composed of cDNA or gDNA derived from T cells, B-cell-depleted T cells, or PBMCs. Deeply sampled blood TCRbeta repertoires from subjects exposed to, actively infected with, or recovered from COVID-19 were included in the dataset. The repertoires were released in a freely available public database intended as a resource for research on the immune response to SARS-CoV-2. The samples were drawn from two sources: the first 160 participants of the ongoing ImmuneRACE study, and 1,000 to 1,500 subjects contributed by 6 global collaborators. A de-identified subject ID, COVID-19 status, age in years and sex were almost always included in the sample metadata. Where available, HLA class I and class II types were taken from metadata supplied by the sample provider and were not determined by assay-based typing.

TCRbeta CDR3 regions were amplified from genomic DNA using the immunoSEQ Assay, a bias-controlled multiplex PCR. On the authors' methods: The number of nucleated cells in each sample was estimated from the amplification of reference gene primers within the assay. Sequence reads were collapsed and filtered to measure the absolute abundance of every unique TCRbeta CDR3 rearrangement. For each sample, productive Simpson clonality was calculated as the square root of Simpson's diversity index over productive rearrangements. Held by TCRdb, this immuneACCESS table contains in-frame sequences only and omits some clones. Under half of the omission traces to an unresolved V gene where checked; the cause of the rest is unknown. D and trimming were read from the DNA, whereas the V and J calls and clone size are those reported in that table. This sample lists about 98,000 clones; roughly 85% were detected once. In total, the top ten clones hold under 2.5% of the sample.

Findings and caveats that apply to the study as a whole: The amount of clinical and demographic metadata varied by source and participant and was provided uncurated.

Each collaborating institution followed its own protocols to collect whole blood in K2EDTA tubes. For TCRbeta analysis, collaborators shipped samples as frozen whole blood, isolated PBMCs, or DNA extracted from either of those sample types. As for this clone: The antigen it recognizes is unknown. No base qualities exist here, and no much larger clone lies one base off it.

Taken from cysteine to phenylalanine, the CDR3 has 18 residues. Only CDR3 DNA remains: 54 bases, in frame from the first base. V is pruned by 8 bases and J by 0 bases, leaving 11 bases of the junction without a gene match. In the germline V gene (reference sequence), CDR1 corresponds to MNHEY and CDR2 to SMNVEV. This TCR derives from a man aged 45-65 years with active COVID-19. Sequences were obtained from peripheral blood. The sequence is built from TRBV27 and TRBJ2-6, and TRBD2 matches 9 of the central bases. The CDR3 region: CASQRTLAGLSGANVLTF. The nucleotide sequence is given as TGTGCCAGCCAACGAACGCTAGCGGGGCTCTCTGGGGCCAACGTCCTGACTTTC.